This TCR beta chain is drawn from a study of cytomegalovirus exposure and HLA in healthy donors. Study-wide context: About 83 million unique TCRs from HLA-typed donors made up an early data release. General study points: In a later analysis, a missense DCLRE1C variant was linked to TCR beta V- and J-gene trimming. In an earlier analysis, about 87% or about 30%: the productive usage of most TCR beta V segments.

Details on this clone: Its target is unknown.

PCR employed 60 Vbeta and 13 Jbeta primers. The method was immunoSEQ multiplex PCR; TCRdb's version includes in-frame clones alone and lacks a portion of them. Of roughly 49,000 clones listed, roughly 73% are singletons. Germline values: CDR1 MGHDK, CDR2 SYGVNS. V shed 1 base and J shed 4 bases, with 10 bases lying between them. The length of the CDR3 is 14 residues. The TCR was taken from a woman aged 40 to 49 in good health and CMV-seropositive. V gene TRBV25-1 combines with J gene TRBJ2-5; D perhaps matches TRBD1 (6 bases). The sequencing input was PBMCs. CDR3 region: CASSEFGRGETQYF. The DNA for the CDR3 is TGTGCCAGCAGTGAATTTGGCAGGGGAGAGACCCAGTACTTC. Full variable domain (outside the CDR3, taken from reference TRBV25-1 and TRBJ2-5): EADIYQTPRYLVIGTGKKITLECSQTMGHDKMYWYQQDPGMELHLIHYSYGVNSTEKGDLSSESTVSRIRTEHFPLTLESARPSHTSQYLCASSEFGRGETQYFGPGTRLLVL.